Here is one TCR beta chain with its context. Its target is unknown. This entry comes from a study of T cell clonotyping in hematopoietic cell transplantation. The overall study: Recipients' pretransplant samples followed cytoreduction. Study-level results: Recipient TCR diversity dropped after transplant; expanded clonotypes rose from day 30 to 180.

Time point described: recipient sample about 28 days before transplant, after cytoreduction. This CDR3 spans 14 amino acids. With V trimmed by 6 bases and J by 2 bases, 5 bases remained unmatched. CDR1 is MNHEY, CDR2 SVGAGI, per germline. Generated by immunoSEQ multiplex PCR, the TCRdb table keeps only in-frame clones and is missing some. The table has tens of thousands of clones, about 96% seen once; the top ten hold roughly 1.7%. The chain couples TRBV6-5 to TRBJ2-7, with 9 bases aligning to TRBD1. The clonotype was recovered from a woman in her 50s with acute myeloid leukemia. Some clones in this sample may be carry-over from other donors' samples. Specimen: peripheral blood mononuclear cells, collected before stem cell transplant. The CDR3 loop is CASRSGTGPYEQYF. CDR3 bases: TGTGCCAGCAGGTCCGGGACAGGGCCCTACGAGCAGTACTTC.